This TCR beta chain is from a study of CD8 T cells in Susac syndrome. Turning to the study itself: Clinical remission applied to under ten sequenced Susac syndrome patients, and about six had active disease. Study-wide results and limits: It was acknowledged in the study that the number of individuals who were included in its TCR sequencing and HLA analysis was relatively small. Susac-specific public clones numbered fewer than 20 in total CD8+ repertoires (and five in CD8+ TEMRA repertoires).

CD8+ and CD4+ blood T cells underwent TCR beta sequencing. Regarding this clonotype: Antigen specificity is unknown.

RNA amounts of about 0.5 to 1 ug underwent reverse transcription with random hexamers. TCRdb recomputed calls from the immunoSEQ multiplex PCR reads with MiXCR, one row per CDR3 protein. In the table there are roughly 89,000 distinct CDR3 sequences, roughly 96% of which are singletons. Per germline, CDR1 DFQATT and CDR2 SNEGSKA (reference sequence). V was pared by 2 bases and J by 0 bases, with 8 bases between. The length of the CDR3 is 14 residues. The sequence was collected from a human donor with Susac syndrome. J is TRBJ1-3 and V is TRBV20-1; D gene ambiguous. The sequenced sample consisted of CD8+ T cells from PBMCs. CDR3 sequence: CSARIDHSGNTIYF. The CDR3 DNA follows: TGCAGTGCTAGAATTGATCACTCTGGAAACACCATATATTTT.